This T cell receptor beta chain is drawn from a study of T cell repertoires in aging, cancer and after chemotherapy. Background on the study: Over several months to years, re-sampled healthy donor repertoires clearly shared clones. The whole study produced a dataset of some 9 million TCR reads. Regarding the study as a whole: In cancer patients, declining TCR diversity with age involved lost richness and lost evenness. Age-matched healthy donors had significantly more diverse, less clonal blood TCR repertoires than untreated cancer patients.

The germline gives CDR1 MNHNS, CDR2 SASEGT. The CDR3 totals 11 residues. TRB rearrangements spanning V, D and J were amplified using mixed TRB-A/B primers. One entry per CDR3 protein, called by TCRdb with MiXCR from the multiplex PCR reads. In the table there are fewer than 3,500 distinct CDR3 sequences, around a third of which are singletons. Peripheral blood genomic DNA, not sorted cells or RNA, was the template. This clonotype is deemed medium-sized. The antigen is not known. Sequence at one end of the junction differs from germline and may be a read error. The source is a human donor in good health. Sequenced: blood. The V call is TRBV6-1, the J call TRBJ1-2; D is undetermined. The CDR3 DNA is TGTGCCAGCAGTGAAGACCCCCGGCCACGCTTC. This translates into CASSEDPRPRF.